The following is a T cell receptor (beta chain) sequence with its context. Its antigen remains unidentified. These data belong to a study of response to subunit inactivated influenza vaccine. Findings and caveats of the study: Every seasonal influenza vaccination brings in few new T cells, the authors suggested.

The CDR3 is 18 residues long. V lost 3 bases and J lost 6; bases outside the gene matches: 17. Germline V gives CDR1 ENHRY, CDR2 SYGVKD. TCRdb re-derived calls from the RT-PCR reads in MiXCR, one entry per CDR3 protein. The profile shows fewer than 700,000 distinct CDR3 sequences, around 13% of them singletons. Specimen: PBMCs from blood, collected about 40 days after vaccination. This rearrangement joins TRBV10-3 to TRBJ2-3; 8 bases align to TRBD2. The sequence came from a man aged 50 to 59 who received an inactivated influenza vaccine. DNA of the CDR3: TGTGCCATCAGTGAACCCGGTGGTAGCGGGATTCGGGGGGATACGCAGTATTTT. It translates to CAISEPGGSGIRGDTQYF.